The TCR beta chain described here comes from a study of CD8+CD57+ T cells in acquired aplastic anemia. Sequencing involved patients with CD8+CD57+ cell expansion previously shown by flow cytometry. Study-wide results and caveats: Patients and controls shared just under 30 CD8+ CDR3 sequences, highly expressed in patients.

The germline V and J ends were trimmed by 5 bases and 5 bases, with 15 bases remaining between them. The CDR3 extends over 14 amino acids. Germline V gives CDR1 SEHNR, CDR2 FQNEAQ (reference sequence). Genomic DNA, serving as template, underwent TCR beta VDJ and CDR3 profiling. TCRdb called the reads again in MiXCR, with one record for every CDR3 protein. The repertoire holds around 430,000 distinct CDR3 sequences, more than 25% seen once, with roughly 0.8% in the top ten. On this clonotype: The target antigen is unknown.

V and J are TRBV7-9 and TRBJ2-5; perhaps TRBD1 as D (6 bases). What was sequenced was sorted CD4+, CD8+, or CD8+CD57+ T cells (not recorded which) from PBMCs. The sequence was obtained from a human donor with aplastic anemia. This chain's CDR3 is CASSDGQFRETQYF. The CDR3 DNA reads TGTGCCAGCAGCGATGGACAGTTTAGGGAGACCCAGTACTTC.